The T cell receptor beta chain under discussion was sequenced for a study of T cells after yellow fever vaccination (dated by TCRdb to about 2019). General notes on the study: Libraries from fractions with low cell numbers were prepared with the SMART-Seq v4 Ultra Low Input RNA kit. Blood samples were taken at several timepoints before and after primary and secondary immunization, and bulk PBMC replicates and cell subsets were isolated. Two healthy male donors, one aged 18 to 29 and one aged 30 to 40 years, were included in the cohort. To track T-cell clones before and after primary and booster YFV17D yellow fever vaccination, bulk TCR alpha and beta repertoires were sequenced longitudinally. The investigation overall reported the following: The secondary T-cell response was found to be weaker but faster than the primary response, with a peak reached on day 5 rather than on day 15. FACS-sorted repertoires could contain abundant contaminating clonotypes from the bulk population, so computational filtering was required. Because the study included only two donors, the extent to which the findings can be generalized is limited. A small share of clonotypes was detected in both CD4 and CD8 compartments, with the overlap likely arising from convergent recombination. Most clones expanded after primary vaccination (around 96% of CD4 and 88% of CD8) were re-detected after the booster, suggesting that broad memory maintenance occurred.

In this sample, this clonotype turned up a few times. Its antigen is still unknown. There are no base qualities to consult, and no much larger clone falls within one base. TCR cDNA was synthesized by 5'RACE template switching, through which a universal primer site and unique molecular identifiers were introduced. Priming for cDNA synthesis came from both the TCR alpha and TCR beta constant segments. Library amplification involved two PCR steps, and the second step added sample barcodes and sequencing adapters. Sequencing of libraries was done on Illumina HiSeq 2500 (2x100 bp) or NovaSeq (2x150 bp). On the study's bioinformatics: Demultiplexing of reads and collapsing into UMI consensus sequences were performed with MIGEC, and V(D)J alignment was carried out with MiXCR. Clonotypes responding to the vaccine were identified with edgeR on replicate PBMC samples, with the criteria of FDR below 0.01 and a log2 fold change above 5 up to day 15. Bulk clonotypes were assigned CD4 or CD8 identity according to which sequenced CD4 or CD8 repertoire held them at higher abundance. TCRdb applied fastp at Q25 and MiXCR to the public reads, then kept only in-frame beta chains. Entries that share a CDR3 protein sequence are merged under the most common genes and DNA. TCRdb's processing, not the authors', yielded these V and J calls. This sample has hundreds of thousands of distinct CDR3 sequences in its table, and just over 20% of those were observed once. The top ten constitute 15% to 20% of the sample.

Taken with the paper, the label for treatment or condition translates to: live attenuated yellow fever vaccine strain. At every blood-draw timepoint, two biological replicates of bulk PBMCs were collected. PBMCs were isolated from peripheral blood using a standard Ficoll-Paque protocol. RNA was extracted with TriZol from bulk PBMCs, CD4 and CD8 fractions, and dextramer-positive and dextramer-negative fractions. CDR1 and CDR2 were assigned from the germline V gene as SGHTA and FQGNSA. Inclusive of the bounding cysteine and phenylalanine, the CDR3 is 14 residues long. Of all the DNA, just the CDR3 is kept, 42 bases in frame from base 1. V sheds 4 bases and J sheds 2 bases, leaving 11 bases between their ends.

The receptor comes from a man younger than 35 who received the YFV17D yellow fever vaccine. Sequenced material: PBMCs, taken roughly 20 days after the first yellow fever vaccination. The chain is assembled from TRBV7-2 and TRBJ1-1; the best D guess is TRBD1, with 6 bases matching. The CDR3 region: CASSYKGVNTEAFF. The sequence in DNA is TGTGCCAGCAGCTATAAGGGGGTAAACACTGAAGCTTTCTTT.